Presented here are 28 T cell receptor beta chains from one specimen sequenced in a study of molecular identifiers for immune sequencing clone quantification. One entry per CDR3 protein results from TCRdb running MiXCR on the PCR reads. The top ten hold roughly 0.85% of the sample, which has about 89,000 distinct CDR3 sequences, under 20% seen once. The sequencing input was naive CD8+ T cells from blood, with Jurkat cell RNA spiked in. Subset: FACS-sorted CD8+CD4-CCR7+CD45RA+ naive T cells. The receptors here all came from a human donor in good health. Some libraries in this study had Jurkat cell RNA spiked in.

Remarks on this clonotype: A much larger clone differs from this one at a single base, so this may be a read error. J is TRBJ2-1 and V is TRBV30, with 11 bases aligning to TRBD2. Germline V CDR1 and CDR2: GTSNPN, SVGIG (reference sequence). The CDR3 extends over 16 amino acids. The CDR3 sequence is CAWSPYRASGGYEQLF. The CDR3 DNA is TGTGCCTGGAGTCCCTATCGGGCTAGCGGGGGGTATGAGCAGCTCTTC.

The chain carries TRBV5-6 and TRBJ2-1; tentatively, D is TRBD1 (5 bases). The length of the CDR3 is 13 residues. V was clipped by 4 bases and J by 8 bases, with 13 bases between them. Germline loops: CDR1 SGHDT, CDR2 YYEEEE. CDR3 bases: TGTGCCAGCAGCGGAGAACAGGTGCATGAGCAGTTCTTC. Translation: CASSGEQVHEQFF.

This clonotype occurred many times. This chain links TRBV6-2 or TRBV6-3 with TRBJ2-3; D gene ambiguous. Germline V CDR1 and CDR2: MNHEY, SVGEGT. Trimming stripped 3 bases from V and 4 bases from J, with 17 bases between. The CDR3 runs 16 residues. CDR3 nucleotide sequence: TGTGCCAGCAGTTATTGGCCCGCGCAGAATCCAGATACGCAGTATTTT. This translates into CASSYWPAQNPDTQYF.

This clonotype appeared many times. This CDR3 is CASTAEGASTEAFF. Written as DNA, the CDR3 is TGTGCCAGCACTGCGGAGGGGGCGAGCACTGAAGCTTTCTTT. This chain uses TRBV9 with TRBJ1-1, with 7 bases matching TRBD1. Trimming took 6 bases from V and 4 from J; bases not matched to a gene: 9. Germline loops: CDR1 SGDLS, CDR2 YYNGEE. This CDR3 region has 14 residues.

This clonotype was counted many times. CDR3 sequence: CASSQGIWGGQYF. CDR3 bases: TGCGCCAGCAGCCAAGGGATATGGGGGGGGCAGTACTTC. This chain links TRBV4-1 with TRBJ2-7; 7 bases agree with TRBD2. The CDR3 length is 13 residues. V shed 1 base, J shed 9 bases, and the junction held 6 bases outside the gene matches. Germline V gene data show CDR1 as MGHRA and CDR2 as YSYEKL.

The chain employs TRBV23-1 and TRBJ1-1; D possibly corresponds to TRBD1 (5 bases). TRBV23-1 is an ORF, and what it does is uncertain. The CDR3 runs 12 residues. The CDR3 here is CAVGRRGTEAFF. As DNA, the CDR3 is TGCGCTGTTGGGCGGAGGGGCACTGAAGCTTTCTTT.

This clonotype was picked up many times. The rearrangement uses TRBV4-1 and TRBJ1-2; TRBD1 agrees at 7 bases. The trim removed 1 base at V and 0 bases at J, leaving 8 bases unmatched. The CDR3 totals 17 residues. Germline CDR1 MGHRA, CDR2 YSYEKL. The CDR3 sequence is CASSQVWDSFSNYGYTF. The CDR3 nucleotides read TGCGCCAGCAGCCAAGTGTGGGACAGTTTCTCTAACTATGGCTACACCTTC.

This clonotype showed up many times. The rearrangement uses TRBV5-4 and TRBJ1-1; the D gene is possibly TRBD1 (6 bases). CDR1 SGHNT and CDR2 YYREEE come from the germline V gene (reference sequence). Trimming removed 0 bases from V and 11 bases from J, with 20 bases in between. This CDR3 region has 15 residues. The CDR3 is CASSLGGAGVQTAFF. The CDR3 DNA reads TGTGCCAGCAGCTTGGGGGGGGCAGGGGTTCAGACGGCTTTCTTT.

This clonotype was counted ten times or more. V and J are TRBV20-1 and TRBJ2-7; the D is unclear. Germline V lookup: CDR1 DFQATT, CDR2 SNEGSKA (reference sequence). V was cut by 0 bases and J by 2 bases, with 11 bases left in between. This CDR3 comprises 14 residues. This chain's CDR3 is CSARDHRRTYEQYF. The CDR3 bases are TGCAGTGCTAGAGATCACCGGCGAACCTACGAGCAGTACTTC.

The chain uses TRBV20-1 and TRBJ2-7, with 8 bases identical to TRBD1. V lost 1 base and J lost 4; bases outside the gene matches: 9. Germline CDR1 is DFQATT and CDR2 is SNEGSKA (reference sequence). This CDR3 is 15 amino acids long. The CDR3: CSARGVDRGTYEQYF. DNA for the CDR3: TGCAGTGCTAGAGGTGTAGACAGGGGTACGTACGAGCAGTACTTC.

There are many counts of this clonotype. This chain uses TRBV4-1 with TRBJ2-5, with TRBD2 as a possible D gene (5 bases). Looked up from germline, CDR1 is MGHRA and CDR2 is YSYEKL. This CDR3 region has 17 residues. V was cut by 0 bases and J by 0 bases, with 14 bases left in between. The CDR3 nucleotides read TGCGCCAGCAGCCAAGAGGGTCCGCGGAGGAACCAAGAGACCCAGTACTTC. The encoded protein is CASSQEGPRRNQETQYF.

This clonotype was seen at least ten times. J is TRBJ2-4 and V is TRBV28; 8 positions agree with TRBD1. Germline-derived CDR1 and CDR2 are MDHEN and SYDVKM. The ends lost 3 bases at V and 8 bases at J; junction bases unmatched: 9. The CDR3 sequence is 15 residues long. CDR3 sequence reads: CASSFQKDREDIQYF. CDR3 in DNA: TGTGCCAGCAGTTTCCAAAAGGACAGGGAGGACATTCAGTACTTC.

This clonotype was counted ten times or more. This chain links TRBV6-6 with TRBJ2-5; 7 positions match TRBD1. J lost 5 bases, V lost 5 bases, and 14 bases had no gene match. The germline V gene has CDR1 MNHNY and CDR2 SVGAGI (reference sequence). The length of the CDR3 is 16 residues. CDR3 in amino acids: CASSNTGAAFGETQYF. In nucleotides, the CDR3 is TGTGCCAGCAGTAATACAGGGGCGGCGTTTGGGGAGACCCAGTACTTC.

This clonotype appeared many times. The chain has TRBV6-6 and TRBJ1-1; D unclear. Germline V lookup: CDR1 MNHNY, CDR2 SVGAGI (reference sequence). This CDR3 contains 13 residues. Between the trimmed V and J ends, which lost 6 bases and 0 bases, there was a span of 8 bases. The CDR3 protein is CASSFAMNTEAFF. The CDR3 DNA reads as TGTGCCAGCAGCTTTGCGATGAACACTGAAGCTTTCTTT.

Turning to this clonotype: A single base separates this from a much larger clone, so it may be a read error. The chain combines TRBV20-1 with TRBJ2-1; D not resolved. Germline V lookup: CDR1 DFQATT, CDR2 SNEGSKA (reference sequence). The CDR3 sequence is 13 residues long. Trimming shortened V by 2 bases and J by 6 bases, and 11 bases separated the two germline ends. Here the CDR3 DNA reads TGCAGTGCTAGATCCCTGACGGGCAATGAGCAGTTCTTC. Its translation is CSARSLTGNEQFF.

This rearrangement joins TRBV9 to TRBJ2-3, with TRBD1 matching over 8 bases. This CDR3 contains 14 residues. Trimming removed 0 bases from V and 5 bases from J; junction bases left unmatched: 2. Germline CDR1 reads SGDLS; CDR2 reads YYNGEE. This CDR3 is CASSVATGGDTQYF. The CDR3 nucleotides read TGTGCCAGCAGCGTAGCTACAGGGGGAGATACGCAGTATTTT. Full variable domain (outside the CDR3, taken from reference TRBV9 and TRBJ2-3): DSGVTQTPKHLITATGQRVTLRCSPRSGDLSVYWYQQSLDQGLQFLIQYYNGEERAKGNILERFSAQQFPDLHSELNLSSLELGDSALYFCASSVATGGDTQYFGPGTRLTVL.

This clonotype has a single count. A much bigger clone sits one base away, suggesting this may be a read error. The chain combines TRBV6-5 with TRBJ2-2, with 11 bases matching TRBD1. The length of the CDR3 is 16 residues. The germline V gene encodes CDR1 MNHEY and CDR2 SVGAGI. The CDR3 here is CASSYGTGGGTGELLF. As DNA, the CDR3 is TGTGCCAGCAGTTACGGGACAGGGGGAGGCACCGGGGAGCTGCTTTTT.

This chain uses TRBV6-2 or TRBV6-3 with TRBJ1-2; the D gene is possibly TRBD1 (5 bases). In germline, CDR1 is MNHEY, CDR2 SVGEGT. Deletions cut 6 bases from V and 2 bases from J, with 13 bases between. CDR3 length equals 14 residues. The CDR3 nucleotides are TGTGCCAGCAGGGTCCGAGAGGGGAACTATGGCTACACCTTC. This codes for CASRVREGNYGYTF.

This clonotype has only one observation. A much more abundant neighbour one base away suggests this may be a read error. V usage is TRBV27 and J usage is TRBJ2-1, with 8 bases that match TRBD1. The CDR3 runs 15 residues. CDR1 is MNHEY, CDR2 SMNVEV, per germline (reference sequence). For the CDR3, the DNA is TGTGCCAGCAGTTTAATCGTACAGGGGGACAATGAGCGGTTCTTC. Translation: CASSLIVQGDNERFF.

Regarding this clonotype: A much larger clone lies a single base off, so this may be a read error. The V call is TRBV29-1, the J call TRBJ2-1; D uncertain. V lost 0 bases and J lost 0, with 9 bases in between. CDR3 length equals 15 residues. The germline CDR1 and CDR2 sequences are SQVTM and ANQGSEA. For the CDR3, the DNA is TGCAGCGTTGAAGAAAGGCTGAGCTCCTACAATGAGCAGTTCTTC. As protein: CSVEERLSSYNEQFF.

This clonotype has a count of ten or more. The J gene is TRBJ2-3, the V gene TRBV27; TRBD1 might be the D (5 bases). V dropped 1 base and J dropped 2 bases, with 10 bases sitting between them. Germline V lookup: CDR1 MNHEY, CDR2 SMNVEV (reference sequence). The CDR3 runs to 15 residues. Here the CDR3 reads CASSLFAGSTDTQYF. The DNA for the CDR3 is TGTGCCAGCAGTTTATTTGCAGGGTCCACAGATACGCAGTATTTT.

This clonotype was observed at least ten times. The genes are TRBV12-3 or TRBV12-4 and TRBJ2-7; TRBD2 aligns across 7 bases. V lost 4 bases to trimming and J lost 1 base; unmatched junction nucleotides: 4. This CDR3 comprises 14 residues. The CDR3 is CASSWEGGSYEQYF. DNA of the CDR3: TGTGCCAGCAGTTGGGAGGGAGGATCCTACGAGCAGTACTTC.

This clonotype was detected ten times or more. The chain couples TRBV4-1 to TRBJ1-2; D may be TRBD1 (6 bases). The V gene lost 0 bases and the J gene lost 4 bases, with 18 bases spanning the gap. Germline CDR1 is MGHRA and CDR2 is YSYEKL. This CDR3 region has 17 residues. The CDR3 DNA sequence: TGCGCCAGCAGCCAAGATTGGGCAGGGGCCCTACCCTATGGCTACACCTTC. Its protein is CASSQDWAGALPYGYTF.

About this clonotype: Lacking the conserved final phenylalanine or tryptophan, this CDR3 likely reflects a read error. The chain has TRBV9 and TRBJ2-1, with 9 positions matching TRBD2. This CDR3 comprises 15 residues. CDR1 SGDLS and CDR2 YYNGEE come from the germline V gene. With 7 bases clipped from V and 5 bases from J, the junction kept 10 bases outside the gene matches. The CDR3 region is CASGRGLARNNEQFL. The CDR3 nucleotides are TGTGCCAGCGGCCGTGGACTAGCGAGGAACAATGAGCAGTTCCTC.

This clonotype appeared many times. V usage is TRBV25-1 and J usage is TRBJ1-1; D gene unclear. CDR1 and CDR2 (germline): MGHDK, SYGVNS. The CDR3 has 16 amino acids. Deletions cut 8 bases from V and 4 bases from J, with 23 bases between. DNA for the CDR3: TGTGCCAGCCACGCTCCCAGGATCAGGTTGGGCACTGAAGCTTTCTTT. Its translation: CASHAPRIRLGTEAFF.

This clonotype was detected ten times or more. J is TRBJ2-7 and V is TRBV12-5; D ambiguous. V gave up 0 bases and J gave up 6 bases, with 12 bases separating them. The CDR3 consists of 14 residues. Germline V lookup: CDR1 LGHNT, CDR2 FRNRAP. The CDR3 DNA sequence: TGTGCTAGTGGTTTGGTACGGTCGTGGCTCGAGCAGTACTTC. It is translated as CASGLVRSWLEQYF.

This clonotype has at least ten counts. The chain joins TRBV13 to TRBJ2-1; D gene ambiguous. V was trimmed by 1 base and J by 7 bases, leaving 8 bases between them. The CDR3 has 13 residues. Germline values: CDR1 PRHDT, CDR2 FYEKMQ (reference sequence). DNA for the CDR3: TGTGCCAGCAGCTTAGAAGCTGAGAATGAGCAGTTCTTC. Protein: CASSLEAENEQFF.

This clonotype has a count of ten or more. The chain recombines TRBV6-5 with TRBJ2-6; possibly TRBD1 for D (6 bases). Germline values: CDR1 MNHEY, CDR2 SVGAGI. The CDR3 runs 15 residues. The V and J ends lost 5 bases and 3 bases respectively, with 11 bases between them. CDR3 region: CASSRYRDGANVLTF. DNA of the CDR3: TGTGCCAGCAGTCGTTACAGGGATGGGGCCAACGTCCTGACTTTC.